This T cell receptor beta chain came from a study of radiation and T cells in renal cell carcinoma. Germline V gene sequence: CDR1 LGHNA, CDR2 YNFKEQ. V gave up 2 bases and J gave up 4 bases, with 9 bases separating them. The CDR3 runs 13 residues. Specified time point: blood 2 weeks post-SBRT. The treatment is: 15 Gy SBRT to primary tumor, nephrectomy 4 weeks later. The assay was immunoSEQ multiplex PCR, and TCRdb's table has in-frame clones only and misses some. Of about 130,000 clones in the sample, around 82% were seen once. This sequence joins TRBV4-2 and TRBJ2-7; D not certain. This receptor was taken from a man aged 45-65 years with renal cell carcinoma. The sample here was blood, taken from a patient whose treatment included radiotherapy and nephrectomy. The DNA for the CDR3 is TGTGCCAGCAGCCAACTTGACCGTTACGAGCAGTACTTC. Translation gives CASSQLDRYEQYF.